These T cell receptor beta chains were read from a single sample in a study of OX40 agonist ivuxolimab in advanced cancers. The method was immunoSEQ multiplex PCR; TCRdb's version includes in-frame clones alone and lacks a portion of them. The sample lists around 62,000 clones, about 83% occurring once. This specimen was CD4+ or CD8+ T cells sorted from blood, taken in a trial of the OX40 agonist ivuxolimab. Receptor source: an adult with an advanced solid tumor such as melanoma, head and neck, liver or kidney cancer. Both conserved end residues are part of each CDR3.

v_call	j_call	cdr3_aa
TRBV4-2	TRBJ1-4	CASSQAGGARYEKLFF
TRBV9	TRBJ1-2	CASNDNYGYTF
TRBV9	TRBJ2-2	CASSGTGRIGELFF
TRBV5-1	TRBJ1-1	CASSLRGGTEAFF
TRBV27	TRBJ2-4	CASSPQAALAKNIQYF
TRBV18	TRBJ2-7	CASSPGGPNYEQYF
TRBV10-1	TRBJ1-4	CASSAGQEKLFF
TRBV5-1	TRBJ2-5	CASSFLQGAGETQYF
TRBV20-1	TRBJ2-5	CSAFQETQYF
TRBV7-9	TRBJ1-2	CASSLGREGGYTF
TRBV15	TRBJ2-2	CATSRPRGDSTGELFF
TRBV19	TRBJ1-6	CASSARQGGSPLHF
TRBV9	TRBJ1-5	CASSVGVTGNQPQHF
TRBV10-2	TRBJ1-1	CASSATKNTEAFF
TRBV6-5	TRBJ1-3	CASSYGRSGNTIYF
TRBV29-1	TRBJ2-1	CSVDVAGGLSYNEQFF
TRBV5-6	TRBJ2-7	CASSLASGGSNEQYF
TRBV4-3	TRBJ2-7	CASSLSYEQYF
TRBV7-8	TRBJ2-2	CASSLRTLNTGELFF
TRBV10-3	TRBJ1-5	CAIGEGEIQPQHF
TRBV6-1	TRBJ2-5	CASSRLAPEETQYF
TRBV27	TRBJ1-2	CASRLTGNYGYTF
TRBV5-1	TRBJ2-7	CASSLAGLSGEQYF
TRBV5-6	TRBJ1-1	CASSLPRDRGVAFF
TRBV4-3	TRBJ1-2	CASSAGLFYGYTF
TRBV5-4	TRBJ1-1	CASSPAPRYPQNTEAFF
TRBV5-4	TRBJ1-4	CARRGGPEKLFF
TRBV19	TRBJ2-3	CASRDANTDTQYF
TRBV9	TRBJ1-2	CASSATGRANYGYTF
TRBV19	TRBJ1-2	CASRYSYRVYGYTF
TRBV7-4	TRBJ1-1	CASSLEGTGGVMNTEAFF
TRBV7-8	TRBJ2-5	CASSLMGLAVRETQYF
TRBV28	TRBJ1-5	CASSPDRGGQPQHF
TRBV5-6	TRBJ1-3	CASSLVGGRNTIYF
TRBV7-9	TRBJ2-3	CASSLMGGAKDTQYF
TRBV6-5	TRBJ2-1	CASSYLGNYNEQFF
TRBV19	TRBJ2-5	CASSIGNSHQETQYF
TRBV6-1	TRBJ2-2	CASSEAGRTGELFF
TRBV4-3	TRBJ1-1	CASSQFDRSNTEAFF
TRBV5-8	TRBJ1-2	CASSFINYGYTF
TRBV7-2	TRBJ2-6	CASSFGARRGANVLTF
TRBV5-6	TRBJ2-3	CASSLLAGGGPHTQYF
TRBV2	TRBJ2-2	CASNRDISNTGELFF
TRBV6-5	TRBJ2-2	CASSSLAGGTGELFF
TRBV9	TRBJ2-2	CASSISTGATGELFF
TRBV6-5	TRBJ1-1	CASSYYSGTEAFF
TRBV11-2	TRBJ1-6	CASRLFGPTENSPLHF
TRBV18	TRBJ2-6	CASSRRTATGANVLTF
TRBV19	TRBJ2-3	CASSIDTVTDTQYF
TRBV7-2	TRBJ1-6	CASSLVWGSSYNSPLHF
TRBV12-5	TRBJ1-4	CASGPTGRVEKLFF
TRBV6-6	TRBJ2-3	CASSSRDTQYF
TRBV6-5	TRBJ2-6	CASSYGGFGANVLTF
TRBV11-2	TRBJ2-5	CASSPGWGRETQYF
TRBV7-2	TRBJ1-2	CASSPPGSLGYGYTF